This T cell receptor beta chain was observed in a study of T-cell memory formation after mild COVID-19. CDR3 length: 14 amino acids. V lost 4 bases to trimming and J lost 5 bases; unmatched junction nucleotides: 7. Germline V gene data show CDR1 as LGHNA and CDR2 as YSLEER. This clonotype appeared a few times. Its specificity is not known. 5'RACE primed from the constant segment yielded TCR alpha and TCR beta cDNA libraries bearing sample barcodes and UMIs. TCRdb analysed the 5' RACE reads with MiXCR anew, one entry per CDR3 protein. This table holds roughly 400,000 distinct CDR3 sequences, approximately 24% found once. Points from the study as a whole: Contracting CD4+ clones lay largely in CM and EM, with CD8+ ones residing in EMRA. The appearance of some responding clones in pre-infection memory suggested that cross-reactive memory joined. Contracting clones from day 15 to 85 had balanced CD4/CD8; later expanders favoured CD4+.

The V call is TRBV4-3, the J call TRBJ2-7, with 8 bases fitting TRBD1. This sequence originates from an adult woman who had mild COVID-19 (a few samples of this study predate the infection). Cell type and time point are not known. Sequenced: PBMCs or a T cell subset sorted from them (not recorded which). Here the CDR3 DNA reads TGCGCCAGCAGCCCAGAGACAGGGGACCACGAGCAGTACTTC. Translated: CASSPETGDHEQYF.